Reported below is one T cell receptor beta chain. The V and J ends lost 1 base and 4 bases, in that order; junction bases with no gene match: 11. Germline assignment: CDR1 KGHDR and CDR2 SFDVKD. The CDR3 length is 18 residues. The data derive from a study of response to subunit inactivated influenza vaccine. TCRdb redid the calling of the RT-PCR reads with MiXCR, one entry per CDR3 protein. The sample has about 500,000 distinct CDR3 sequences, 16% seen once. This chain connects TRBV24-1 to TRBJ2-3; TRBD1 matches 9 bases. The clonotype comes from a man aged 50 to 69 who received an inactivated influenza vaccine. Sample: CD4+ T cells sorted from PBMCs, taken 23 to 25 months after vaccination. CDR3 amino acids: CATSDFNPGQGIADTQYF. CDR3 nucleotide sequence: TGTGCCACCAGTGATTTTAACCCGGGACAGGGTATTGCAGATACGCAGTATTTT.